This T cell receptor beta chain stems from a study of blood T cell repertoires in COVID-19. Study-wide context: Samples of COVID-19 (acute and convalescent) were obtained from the United States, Italy and Spain. PBMCs, B-cell-depleted T cells, or T cells were the source of the cDNA or gDNA that made up the material.

Original handling: Estimation of nucleated cell counts was performed using reference gene primer amplification. Sequenced by immunoSEQ multiplex PCR; TCRdb stores in-frame clones only, minus some. Clone size and V and J calls were adopted from that table, with D and trimming inferred from the DNA. The repertoire holds a few hundred thousand clones, with about 91% as singletons. The length of the CDR3 is 14 residues. Trimming took off 2 bases at V and 5 bases at J, with 12 bases between the two ends. Germline V gene data show CDR1 as MNHNS and CDR2 as SASEGT. The rearrangement uses TRBV6-1 and TRBJ1-1, with a tentative D call TRBD1 (5 bases). The receptor comes from a middle-aged woman who had recovered from COVID-19. The sample was peripheral blood. The CDR3 nucleotides are TGTGCCAGCAGTGAACCGTGGGGGGGTACTGAAGCTTTCTTT. It encodes CASSEPWGGTEAFF.